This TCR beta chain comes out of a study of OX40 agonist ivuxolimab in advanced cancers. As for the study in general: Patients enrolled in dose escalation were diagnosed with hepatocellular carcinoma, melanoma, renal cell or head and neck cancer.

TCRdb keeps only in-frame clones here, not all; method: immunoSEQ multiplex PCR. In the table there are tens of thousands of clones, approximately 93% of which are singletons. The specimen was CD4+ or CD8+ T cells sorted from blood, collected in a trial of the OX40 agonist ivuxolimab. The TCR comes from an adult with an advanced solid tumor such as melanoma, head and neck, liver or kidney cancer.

The CDR3 DNA follows: TGTGCCAGTCCCTACGTTCGGACTGTCCCCTCGGGCTATGGCTACACCTTC. It translates to CASPYVRTVPSGYGYTF. This chain connects TRBV7-4 to TRBJ1-2; D is unresolved. This CDR3 is 17 amino acids long. V shed 9 bases and J shed 4 bases, with 27 bases lying between them. Looked up from germline, CDR1 is SGHVT and CDR2 is SQSDAQ.